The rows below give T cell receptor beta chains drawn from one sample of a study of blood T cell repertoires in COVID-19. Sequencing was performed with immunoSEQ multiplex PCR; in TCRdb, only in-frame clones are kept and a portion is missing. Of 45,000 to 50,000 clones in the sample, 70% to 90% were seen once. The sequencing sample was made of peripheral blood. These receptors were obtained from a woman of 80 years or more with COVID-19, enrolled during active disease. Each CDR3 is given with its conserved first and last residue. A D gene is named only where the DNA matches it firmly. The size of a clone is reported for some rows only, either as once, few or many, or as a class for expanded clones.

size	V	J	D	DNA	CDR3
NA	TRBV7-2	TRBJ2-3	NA	TGTGCCAGCAGCACTGGGGGGGCCACAGATACGCAGTATTTT	CASSTGGATDTQYF
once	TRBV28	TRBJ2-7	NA	TGTGCCAGCCGCTCCTCTTCAGGCTGGAACGAGCAGTACTTC	CASRSSSGWNEQYF
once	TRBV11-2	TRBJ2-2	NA	TGTGCCAGCAGCTTCAACAGGATCACCGGGGAGCTGTTTTTT	CASSFNRITGELFF
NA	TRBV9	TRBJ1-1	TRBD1	TGTGCCAGCAGCATTGACTTGGACAGGGCTGAAGCCTTCTTT	CASSIDLDRAEAFF
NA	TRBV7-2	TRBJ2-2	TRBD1	TGTGCCAGCAGCCGTTACGTTCGACAGGGGGTCACTTACACCGGGGAGCTGTTTTTT	CASSRYVRQGVTYTGELFF
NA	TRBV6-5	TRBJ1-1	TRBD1	TGTGCCAGCCTCCAGGGGACAGGGGGCACTGAAGCTTTCTTT	CASLQGTGGTEAFF
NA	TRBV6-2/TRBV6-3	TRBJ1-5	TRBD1	TGTGCCAGCAGTGATCGCGGGACAGGGGGCACCGGTCAGCCCCAGCATTTT	CASSDRGTGGTGQPQHF
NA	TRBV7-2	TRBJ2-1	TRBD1	TGTGCCAGCAGACTGGGACAGGGGCTGGCGGGTGCCTACAATGAGCAGTTCTTC	CASRLGQGLAGAYNEQFF
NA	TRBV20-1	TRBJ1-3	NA	TGCAGTGCTGGTGTCAACTCTGGAAACACCATATATTTT	CSAGVNSGNTIYF
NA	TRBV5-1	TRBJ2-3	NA	TGCGCCAGCAGCTCCGTAGATAGCACAGATACGCAGTATTTT	CASSSVDSTDTQYF
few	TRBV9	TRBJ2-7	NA	TGTGCCAGCAGCGTAGGGTCTAGCCTCTCCTACGAGCAGTACTTC	CASSVGSSLSYEQYF
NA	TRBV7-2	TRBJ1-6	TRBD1	TGTGCCAGCAGTCAGACAGGGTGGAATTCACCCCTCCACTTT	CASSQTGWNSPLHF
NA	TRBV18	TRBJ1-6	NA	TGTGCCAGCTCACCGTGGAGCGGGGGCGCGAATTCACCCCTCCACTTT	CASSPWSGGANSPLHF
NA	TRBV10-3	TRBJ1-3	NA	TGTGCCATCAGTGATGTGGGGGGTACTGGAAACACCATATATTTT	CAISDVGGTGNTIYF
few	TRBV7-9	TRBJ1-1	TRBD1	TGTGCCAGCAGCTTAGCGGGGACAGGGGTGACTGAAGCTTTCTTT	CASSLAGTGVTEAFF
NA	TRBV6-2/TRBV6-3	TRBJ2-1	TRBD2	TGTGCCAGCAGTTACCGACTAGCGGGTTACAATGAGCAGTTCTTC	CASSYRLAGYNEQFF
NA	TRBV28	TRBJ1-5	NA	TGTGCCAGCAGTTTCCTTTCGGGTGATCAGCCCCAGCATTTT	CASSFLSGDQPQHF
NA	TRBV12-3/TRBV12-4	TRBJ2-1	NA	TGTGCCAGCAGTTTACTCTACAATGAGCAGTTCTTC	CASSLLYNEQFF
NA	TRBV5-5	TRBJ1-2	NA	TGTGCCAGCAGCTTACAGGGTGGGACCTATGGCTACACCTTC	CASSLQGGTYGYTF
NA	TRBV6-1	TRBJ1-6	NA	TGTGCCAGCAGTGAAAGGGGTGTTCCCAGTTCGGACTCACCCCTCCACTTT	CASSERGVPSSDSPLHF
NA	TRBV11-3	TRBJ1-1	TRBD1	TGTGCCAGCAGCTTAGAATGGGACAGGGGGCGACCTTTCTTT	CASSLEWDRGRPFF
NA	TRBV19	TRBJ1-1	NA	TGTGCCAGTAGACCCACGGAGGGGCGGGGGACTGAAGCTTTCTTT	CASRPTEGRGTEAFF
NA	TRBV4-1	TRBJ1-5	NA	TGCGCCAGCAGCCAGGAGACAGTTAGCAATCAGCCCCAGCATTTT	CASSQETVSNQPQHF
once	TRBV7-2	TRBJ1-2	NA	TGTGCCAGCAGCCTTGAAACAGGCTATGGCTACACCTTC	CASSLETGYGYTF
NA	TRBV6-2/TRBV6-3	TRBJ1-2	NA	TGTGCCAGCAGTTACGGGGAAGGGGGCTATGGCTACACCTTC	CASSYGEGGYGYTF
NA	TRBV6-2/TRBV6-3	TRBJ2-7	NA	TGTGCCAGCAGCCCCCGGGGGTTGTCCTACGAGCAGTACTTC	CASSPRGLSYEQYF
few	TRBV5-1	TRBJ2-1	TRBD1	TGCGCCAGCAGCTTAGGGGGCTTCTCCTACAATGAGCAGTTCTTC	CASSLGGFSYNEQFF
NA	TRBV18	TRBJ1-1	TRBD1	TGTGCCAGCTCAACACATGGCCCCGGGACAGGGAACACTGAAGCTTTCTTT	CASSTHGPGTGNTEAFF
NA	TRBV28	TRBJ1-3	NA	TGTGCCAGCAGTTTCGAGGGAGGTTCGACTGGAAACACCATATATTTT	CASSFEGGSTGNTIYF
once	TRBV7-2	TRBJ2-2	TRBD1	TGTGCCAGCAGCTCGGACAGGGTGCCCACCGGGGAGCTGTTTTTT	CASSSDRVPTGELFF
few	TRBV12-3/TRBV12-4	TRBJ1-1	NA	TGTGCCAGCAGTCAATACATGAACACTGAAGCTTTCTTT	CASSQYMNTEAFF
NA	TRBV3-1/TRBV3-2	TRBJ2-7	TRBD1	TGTGCCAGCAGCCAAGACAAAGTTCCGGGACAGGGGGCTTCCTACGAGCAGTACTTC	CASSQDKVPGQGASYEQYF
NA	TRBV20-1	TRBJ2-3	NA	TGCAGTGCTAGTCCTCCAACAGAGGATACGCAGTATTTT	CSASPPTEDTQYF